This T cell receptor beta chain comes out of a study of cytomegalovirus exposure and HLA in healthy donors. Vbeta (60) and Jbeta (13) primers were used in the PCR. TCRdb's copy holds only in-frame clones and misses some; the assay was immunoSEQ multiplex PCR. The sample shows 100,000 or so clones, approximately 79% of them seen only once. From germline, CDR1 is SGHRS and CDR2 YFSETQ. CDR3 length equals 15 residues. V lost 4 bases to trimming and J lost 0 bases; unmatched junction nucleotides: 6. The sample was PBMCs. The receptor was derived from a man younger than 40 in good health and CMV-seropositive. V is TRBV5-1 and J is TRBJ2-7; 8 bases fit TRBD1. The CDR3 region has the DNA TGCGCCAGCAGCGCTGGACAGGGCCGCTCCTACGAGCAGTACTTC. It is translated as CASSAGQGRSYEQYF.